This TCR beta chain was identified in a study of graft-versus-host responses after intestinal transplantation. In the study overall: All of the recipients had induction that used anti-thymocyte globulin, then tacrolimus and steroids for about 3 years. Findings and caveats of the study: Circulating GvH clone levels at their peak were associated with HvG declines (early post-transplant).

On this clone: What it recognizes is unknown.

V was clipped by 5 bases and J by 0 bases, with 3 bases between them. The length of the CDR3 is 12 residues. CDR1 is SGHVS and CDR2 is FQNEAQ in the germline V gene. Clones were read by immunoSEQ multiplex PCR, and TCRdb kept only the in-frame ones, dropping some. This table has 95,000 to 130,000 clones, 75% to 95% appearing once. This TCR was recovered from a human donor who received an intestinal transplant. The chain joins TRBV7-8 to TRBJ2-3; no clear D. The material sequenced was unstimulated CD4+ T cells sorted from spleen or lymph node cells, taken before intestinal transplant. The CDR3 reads CASSPSTDTQYF. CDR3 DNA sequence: TGTGCCAGCAGCCCGAGCACAGATACGCAGTATTTT.